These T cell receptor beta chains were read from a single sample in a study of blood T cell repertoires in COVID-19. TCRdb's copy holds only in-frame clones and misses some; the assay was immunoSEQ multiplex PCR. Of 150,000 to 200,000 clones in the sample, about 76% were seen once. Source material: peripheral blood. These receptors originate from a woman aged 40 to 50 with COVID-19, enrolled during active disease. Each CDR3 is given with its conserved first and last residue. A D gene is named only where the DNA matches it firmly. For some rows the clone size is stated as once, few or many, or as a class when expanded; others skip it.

TGCGCCAGCAGCTTGGCGGGGACAACCGATCCCCTCCACTTT CASSLAGTTDPLHF . TRBJ1-6 . TRBV5-1 14
TGTGCCAGCAGCCCAGAGGTTTGGGGGGCAGATACGCAGTATTTT CASSPEVWGADTQYF few TRBJ2-3 . TRBV7-2 15
TGTGCCAGCAGCCAAGATGGAGGGGAGTACTTC CASSQDGGEYF . TRBJ2-7 . TRBV3-1/TRBV3-2 11
TGTGCCAGCAGCCACACGGGAACTAATGAAAAACTGTTTTTT CASSHTGTNEKLFF . TRBJ1-4 . TRBV3-1/TRBV3-2 14
TGTGCCAGCAGCTTGGAAGGTCAGGGGCGGGCCTATGGCTACACCTTC CASSLEGQGRAYGYTF . TRBJ1-2 . TRBV5-5 16
TGTGCCACCAGCACCCAAGGGACTAGCGAAGAGACCCAGTACTTC CATSTQGTSEETQYF . TRBJ2-5 TRBD2 TRBV15 15
TGCGCCAGCAGCTTGGGACAGGGTAACGCAGATACGCAGTATTTT CASSLGQGNADTQYF once TRBJ2-3 TRBD1 TRBV5-1 15
TGTGCCAGCTCACCAGGGGGGACAGTAAAAGAGACCCAGTACTTC CASSPGGTVKETQYF . TRBJ2-5 . TRBV18 15
TGTGCCAGCAGAAAATCGGGACTTGAGTTCTTC CASRKSGLEFF . TRBJ2-1 . TRBV12-3/TRBV12-4 11
TGTGCCAGCAGCCAACGGGTAGCCTATGGCTACACCTTC CASSQRVAYGYTF . TRBJ1-2 . TRBV7-8 13
TGTGCCAGCAGCCCCCAGCCGGGACTAGTAGCGGGGACCAATGAGCAGTTCTTC CASSPQPGLVAGTNEQFF . TRBJ2-1 TRBD2 TRBV5-6 18
TGCGCCAGCAGCCCCCGGACAGGGGCGACGGGGGGCTACACCTTC CASSPRTGATGGYTF few TRBJ1-2 TRBD1 TRBV5-1 15
TGCGCCAGCAGCATATCCGGGAGAAACACTGAAGCTTTCTTT CASSISGRNTEAFF . TRBJ1-1 . TRBV5-1 14
TGTGCCAGCAGCTTGAATGGACAGGGGGCGAACTATGGCTACACCTTC CASSLNGQGANYGYTF . TRBJ1-2 TRBD1 TRBV5-8 16
TGTGCCAGCAGCGTTTCGGACAGGCATACTGAAGCTTTCTTT CASSVSDRHTEAFF . TRBJ1-1 TRBD1 TRBV9 14
TGTGCCAGCAGCTTAGGTGGGGCAGCCAATCAGCCCCAGCATTTT CASSLGGAANQPQHF . TRBJ1-5 . TRBV11-2 15
TGTGCCAGCAGCTTAGATATTTGGGGGGGATCCTACGAGCAGTACTTC CASSLDIWGGSYEQYF . TRBJ2-7 TRBD2 TRBV7-2 16
TGTGCCAGCAGCGTCCAAGGGGCTAATGAAAAACTGTTTTTT CASSVQGANEKLFF once TRBJ1-4 . TRBV9 14
TGTGCCAGCAGCCTACAGGGGGCTCATCAGCCCCAGCATTTT CASSLQGAHQPQHF many TRBJ1-5 TRBD1 TRBV28 14
TGTGCCAGCAGCTTCAACAGGGATTCCTACAATGAGCAGTTCTTC CASSFNRDSYNEQFF . TRBJ2-1 . TRBV27 15
TGTGCCAGCAGCTCACTAGCGGGAGGGGTAGGTGAGCAGTTCTTC CASSSLAGGVGEQFF . TRBJ2-1 TRBD2 TRBV7-2 15
TGTGCCATCAGCGATGGACTCGCCTACGAGCAGTACTTC CAISDGLAYEQYF . TRBJ2-7 . TRBV10-3 13
TGCAGCGTTGCACAGGACCTAAATCAGCCCCAGCATTTT CSVAQDLNQPQHF . TRBJ1-5 . TRBV29-1 13
TGTGCCAGCAGTGACAGCTCTGGGGCCAACGTCCTGACTTTC CASSDSSGANVLTF few TRBJ2-6 . TRBV2 14
TGTGCCACGCGCAGGGGGCTAAATACTAACTATGGCTACACCTTC CATRRGLNTNYGYTF . TRBJ1-2 TRBD1 TRBV7-2 15
TGTGCCAGCAGCTTGATGGGGGCGGATTATGGCTACACCTTC CASSLMGADYGYTF . TRBJ1-2 . TRBV5-6 14
TGTGCCACCCGTTGGGGAGGCGCAGATACGCAGTATTTT CATRWGGADTQYF . TRBJ2-3 . TRBV6-5 13
TGTGCCAGCAGCATGCTTGGAAGCGGGGAGCAAGAGACCCAGTACTTC CASSMLGSGEQETQYF . TRBJ2-5 TRBD2 TRBV7-8 16
TGTGCCAGCAGCTTAGAGGGGGAGTCCTGGCAGCCCCAGCATTTT CASSLEGESWQPQHF . TRBJ1-5 . TRBV7-9 15
TGCGCCACCTCGCCTTCAAGCGGGGGAGGGGGGACCCAGTACTTC CATSPSSGGGGTQYF . TRBJ2-5 TRBD2 TRBV4-3 15
TGTGCCAGCAGCTTGCAGGGTTCCTACGAGCAGTACTTC CASSLQGSYEQYF . TRBJ2-7 . TRBV5-4 13
TGCAGCGTTGAAGAGGGGACTCCCAATGAGCAGTTCTTC CSVEEGTPNEQFF . TRBJ2-1 . TRBV29-1 13
TGTGCCAGCAGTTACCTGCCCGGGACAGGGAATTCACCCCTCCACTTT CASSYLPGTGNSPLHF . TRBJ1-6 TRBD1 TRBV6-5 16
TGTGCCAGCTCACCGGAGACAGGGGCCGTACGAAACACTGAAGCTTTCTTT CASSPETGAVRNTEAFF once TRBJ1-1 TRBD1 TRBV18 17
TGTGCCAGCACGCCCCGAGGCAGAACCTTCTCCTACGAGCAGTACTTC CASTPRGRTFSYEQYF . TRBJ2-7 . TRBV6-6 16
TGTGCCAGCAGCCTTGGGACTCCGAGACCCCTCCACTTT CASSLGTPRPLHF . TRBJ1-6 . TRBV7-9 13
TGTGCCTGGAGTATACAGGCCTTAATTAATGAGCAGTTCTTC CAWSIQALINEQFF . TRBJ2-1 . TRBV30 14
TGCGCCAGCAGCTCTCCGGGACAGGGGGTGGTCGGGGAGCTGTTTTTT CASSSPGQGVVGELFF . TRBJ2-2 TRBD1 TRBV5-1 16
TGTGCCACCGGATGTAGGGGCAAAGTTAGCAATCAGCCCCAGCATTTT CATGCRGKVSNQPQHF . TRBJ1-5 . TRBV24-1 16
TGTGCCAGCAGTTACGCTAGTGGACTAGCGGGGGGGCCGGATACGCAGTATTTT CASSYASGLAGGPDTQYF . TRBJ2-3 TRBD2 TRBV6-2/TRBV6-3 18
TGTGCCAGCGGGGACAGGGTGAACACTGAAGCTTTCTTT CASGDRVNTEAFF many TRBJ1-1 TRBD1 TRBV6-5 13
TGCGCCAGCAGCTTCACAGGGGAAGGAGACGCTGAAGCTTTCTTT CASSFTGEGDAEAFF . TRBJ1-1 TRBD1 TRBV5-1 15
TGTGCCTGGAGTAGCCCCCCCGGGACAAGCACCATATATTTT CAWSSPPGTSTIYF . TRBJ1-3 . TRBV30 14
TGTGCCAGTCGGATTCAGGACAGTCTATGGGAAAAACTGTTTTTT CASRIQDSLWEKLFF . TRBJ1-4 . TRBV19 15
TGTGCCACTACCTTGGGCAGGCTTGATGGAGAGCAGTACTTC CATTLGRLDGEQYF few TRBJ2-7 . TRBV5-5 14
TGTGCCAGCAGGCCGGACAGGGGAGGATCACCCCTCCACTTT CASRPDRGGSPLHF . TRBJ1-6 TRBD1 TRBV7-2 14